This note documents a single T cell receptor beta chain sequence. Antigen specificity is unknown. Generated by immunoSEQ multiplex PCR, the TCRdb table keeps only in-frame clones and is missing some. The sample carries 100,000 to 150,000 clones, 90% recorded once. The entry originates in a study of T cell responses to AZD1222 COVID-19 vaccine. Across the whole study: Pooling was applied to second doses at about 4 or about 12 weeks.

The V end was cut by 5 bases, the J end by 3 bases, with 23 bases between. Per germline, CDR1 MNHNY and CDR2 SVGAGI (reference sequence). The CDR3 runs to 17 residues. Study findings and constraints: There were mostly white British donors and more females than males, and clonal diversity was possibly underestimated. Repertoire samples came only from after the peak T cell response. A reported finding is that nearly half of spike-specific TCRs target unmutated variant regions.

The receptor was isolated from an adult in good health. The input for sequencing was peripheral blood, taken on day 0 of AZD1222 vaccination. This chain joins TRBV6-6 and TRBJ2-7; D is tentatively TRBD1 or TRBD2 (5 bases each). The CDR3 protein is CASSRAPGAMGSYEQYF. The DNA of the CDR3 is TGTGCCAGCAGTCGAGCCCCCGGGGCAATGGGGAGCTACGAGCAGTACTTC.